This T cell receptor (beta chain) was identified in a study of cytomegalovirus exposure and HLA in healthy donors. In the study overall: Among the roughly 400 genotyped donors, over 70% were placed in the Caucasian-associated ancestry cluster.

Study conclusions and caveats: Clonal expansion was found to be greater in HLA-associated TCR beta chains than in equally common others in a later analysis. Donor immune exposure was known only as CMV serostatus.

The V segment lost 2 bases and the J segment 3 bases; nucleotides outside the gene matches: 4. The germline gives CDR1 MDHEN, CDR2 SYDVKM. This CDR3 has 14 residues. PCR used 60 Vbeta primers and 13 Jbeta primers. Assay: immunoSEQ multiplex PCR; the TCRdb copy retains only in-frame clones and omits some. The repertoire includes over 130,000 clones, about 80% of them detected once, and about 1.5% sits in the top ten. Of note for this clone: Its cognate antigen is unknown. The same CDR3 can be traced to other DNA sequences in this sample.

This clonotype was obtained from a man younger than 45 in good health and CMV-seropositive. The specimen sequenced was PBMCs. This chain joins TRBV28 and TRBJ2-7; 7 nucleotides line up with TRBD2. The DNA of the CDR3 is TGTGCCAGCAGTTTAGCCGGCGGGAGCTACGAGCAGTACTTC. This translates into CASSLAGGSYEQYF. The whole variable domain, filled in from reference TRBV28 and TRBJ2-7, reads DVKVTQSSRYLVKRTGEKVFLECVQDMDHENMFWYRQDPGLGLRLIYFSYDVKMKEKGDIPEGYSVSREKKERFSLILESASTNQTSMYLCASSLAGGSYEQYFGPGTRLTVT.